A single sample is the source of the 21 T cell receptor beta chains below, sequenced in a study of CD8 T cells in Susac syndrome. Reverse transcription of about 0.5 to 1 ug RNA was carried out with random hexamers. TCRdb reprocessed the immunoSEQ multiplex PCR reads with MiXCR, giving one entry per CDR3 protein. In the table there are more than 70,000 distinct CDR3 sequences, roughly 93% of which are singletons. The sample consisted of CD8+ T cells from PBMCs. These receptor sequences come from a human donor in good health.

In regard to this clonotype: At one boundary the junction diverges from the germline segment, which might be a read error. CDR3 amino acids: CSGEQGRGFEQFF. CDR3 DNA sequence: TGCAGCGGTGAACAGGGCCGGGGCTTCGAGCAGTTCTTC. V and J are TRBV29-1 and TRBJ2-1; tentative D call: TRBD1 (6 bases). The CDR3 totals 13 residues. CDR1 and CDR2 (germline): SQVTM, ANQGSEA.

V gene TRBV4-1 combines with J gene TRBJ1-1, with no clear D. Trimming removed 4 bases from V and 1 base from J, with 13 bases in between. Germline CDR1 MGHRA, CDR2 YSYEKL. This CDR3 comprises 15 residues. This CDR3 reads CASSLQRTANTEAFF. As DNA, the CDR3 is TGCGCCAGCAGCCTTCAACGGACGGCGAACACTGAAGCTTTCTTT.

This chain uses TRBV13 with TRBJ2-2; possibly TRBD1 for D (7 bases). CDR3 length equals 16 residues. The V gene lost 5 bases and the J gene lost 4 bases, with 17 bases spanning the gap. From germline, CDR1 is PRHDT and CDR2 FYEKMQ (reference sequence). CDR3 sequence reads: CASSDHRQGGTGELFF. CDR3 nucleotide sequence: TGTGCCAGCAGCGACCACAGACAGGGAGGCACCGGGGAGCTGTTTTTT.

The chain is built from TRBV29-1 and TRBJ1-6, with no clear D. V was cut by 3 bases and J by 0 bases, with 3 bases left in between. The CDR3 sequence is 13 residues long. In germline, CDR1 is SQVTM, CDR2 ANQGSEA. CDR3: CSVDSSYNSPLHF. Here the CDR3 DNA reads TGCAGCGTTGACAGCTCCTATAATTCACCCCTCCACTTT.

CDR3 protein: CASSLATGAGGYTF. The CDR3 DNA sequence: TGTGCCAGCAGCTTGGCTACAGGGGCGGGAGGCTACACCTTC. This chain joins TRBV7-2 and TRBJ1-2; TRBD1 aligns across 7 bases. With 3 bases clipped from V and 8 bases from J, the junction kept 9 bases outside the gene matches. The CDR3 has 14 residues. CDR1 and CDR2 (germline): SGHTA, FQGNSA.

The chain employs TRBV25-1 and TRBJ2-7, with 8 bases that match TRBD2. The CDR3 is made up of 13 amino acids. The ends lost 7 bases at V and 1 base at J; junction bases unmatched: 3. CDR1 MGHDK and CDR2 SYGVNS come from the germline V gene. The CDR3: CASTAGGSYEQYF. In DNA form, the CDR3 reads TGTGCCAGCACGGCGGGGGGATCCTACGAGCAGTACTTC.

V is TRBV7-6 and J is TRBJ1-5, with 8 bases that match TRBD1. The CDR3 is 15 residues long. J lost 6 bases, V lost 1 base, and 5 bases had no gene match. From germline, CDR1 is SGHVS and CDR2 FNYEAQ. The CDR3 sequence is CASSLGQGAGQPQHF. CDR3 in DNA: TGTGCCAGCAGCTTAGGGCAGGGGGCGGGTCAGCCCCAGCATTTT.

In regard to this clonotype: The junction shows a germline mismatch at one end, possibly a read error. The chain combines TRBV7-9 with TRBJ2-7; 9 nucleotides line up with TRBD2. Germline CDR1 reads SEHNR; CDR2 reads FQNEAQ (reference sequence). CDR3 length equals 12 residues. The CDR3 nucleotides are TGTGCCAGCAGCTTCCTAGCGGGGTTAGTTAACTTC. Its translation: CASSFLAGLVNF.

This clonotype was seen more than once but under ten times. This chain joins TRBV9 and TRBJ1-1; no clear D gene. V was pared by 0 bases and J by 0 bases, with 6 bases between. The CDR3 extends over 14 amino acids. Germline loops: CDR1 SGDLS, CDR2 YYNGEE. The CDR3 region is CASSVAGLNTEAFF. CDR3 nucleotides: TGTGCCAGCAGCGTAGCGGGCCTGAACACTGAAGCTTTCTTT.

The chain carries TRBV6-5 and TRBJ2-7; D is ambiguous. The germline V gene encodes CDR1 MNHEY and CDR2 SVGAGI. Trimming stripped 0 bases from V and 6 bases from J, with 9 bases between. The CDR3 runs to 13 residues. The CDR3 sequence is CASSYSRQGEQYF. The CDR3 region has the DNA TGTGCCAGCAGTTACTCGAGACAAGGCGAGCAGTACTTC.

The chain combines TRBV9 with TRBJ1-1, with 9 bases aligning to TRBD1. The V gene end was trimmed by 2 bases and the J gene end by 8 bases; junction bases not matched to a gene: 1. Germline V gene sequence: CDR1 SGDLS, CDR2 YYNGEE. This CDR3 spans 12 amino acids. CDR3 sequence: CASSVTGGEAFF. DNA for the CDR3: TGTGCCAGCAGCGTTACAGGGGGCGAAGCTTTCTTT.

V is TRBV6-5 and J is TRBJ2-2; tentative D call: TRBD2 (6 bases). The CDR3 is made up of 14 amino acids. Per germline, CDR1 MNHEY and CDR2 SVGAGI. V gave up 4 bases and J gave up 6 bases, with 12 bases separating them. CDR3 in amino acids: CASSSPGRPGELFF. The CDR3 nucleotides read TGTGCCAGCAGTTCCCCGGGGAGGCCCGGGGAGCTGTTTTTT.

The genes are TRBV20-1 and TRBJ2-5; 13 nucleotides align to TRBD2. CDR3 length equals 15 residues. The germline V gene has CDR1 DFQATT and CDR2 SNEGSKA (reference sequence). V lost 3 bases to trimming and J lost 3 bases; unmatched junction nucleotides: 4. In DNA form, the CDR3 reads TGCAGTGCTAGGCCGACTAGCGGGGGGAAAGAGACCCAGTACTTC. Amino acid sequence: CSARPTSGGKETQYF.

CDR3 sequence (DNA): TGTGCCAGCAGTTACTCACCCGACTTCAGCACAGATACGCAGTATTTT. Its translation: CASSYSPDFSTDTQYF. The J gene is TRBJ2-3, the V gene TRBV6-6; D not resolved. The CDR3 contains 16 residues. Per germline, CDR1 MNHNY and CDR2 SVGAGI (reference sequence). Trimming pared 0 bases from V and 0 bases from J, leaving 10 bases between.

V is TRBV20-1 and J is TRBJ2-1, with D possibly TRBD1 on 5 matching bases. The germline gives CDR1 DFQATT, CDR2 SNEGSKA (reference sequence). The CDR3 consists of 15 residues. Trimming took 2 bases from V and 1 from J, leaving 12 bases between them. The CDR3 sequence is CSARSDAGSYNEQFF. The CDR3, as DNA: TGCAGTGCTAGAAGTGATGCAGGGTCCTACAATGAGCAGTTCTTC.

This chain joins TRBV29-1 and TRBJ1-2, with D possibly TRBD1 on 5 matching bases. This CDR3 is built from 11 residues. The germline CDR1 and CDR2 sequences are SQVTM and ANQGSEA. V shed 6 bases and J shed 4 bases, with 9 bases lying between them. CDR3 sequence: CSVRGPYGYTF. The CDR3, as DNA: TGCAGCGTCCGGGGACCCTATGGCTACACCTTC.

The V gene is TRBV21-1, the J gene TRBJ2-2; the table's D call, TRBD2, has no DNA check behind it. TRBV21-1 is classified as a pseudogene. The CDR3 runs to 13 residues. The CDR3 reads CASSPRDWTELFF. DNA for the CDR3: TGTGCCAGCAGCCCTCGGGACTGGACGGAGCTGTTTTTT.

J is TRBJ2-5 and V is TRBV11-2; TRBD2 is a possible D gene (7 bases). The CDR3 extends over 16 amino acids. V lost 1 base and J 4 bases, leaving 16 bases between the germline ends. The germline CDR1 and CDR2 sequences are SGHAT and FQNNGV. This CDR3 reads CASSLVGGGPPETQYF. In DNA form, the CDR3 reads TGTGCCAGCAGCTTAGTAGGGGGGGGGCCCCCAGAGACCCAGTACTTC.

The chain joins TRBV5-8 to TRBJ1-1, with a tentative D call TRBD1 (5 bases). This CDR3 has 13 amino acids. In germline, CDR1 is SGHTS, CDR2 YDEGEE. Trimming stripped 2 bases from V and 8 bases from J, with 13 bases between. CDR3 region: CASSFGTVVEAFF. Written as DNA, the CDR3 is TGTGCCAGCAGCTTTGGGACGGTGGTGGAAGCTTTCTTT.

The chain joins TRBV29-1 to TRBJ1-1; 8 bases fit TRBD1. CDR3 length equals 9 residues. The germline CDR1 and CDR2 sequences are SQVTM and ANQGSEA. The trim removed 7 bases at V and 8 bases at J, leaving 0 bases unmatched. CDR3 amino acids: CSGDREAFF. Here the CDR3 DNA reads TGCAGCGGGGACAGGGAAGCTTTCTTT.

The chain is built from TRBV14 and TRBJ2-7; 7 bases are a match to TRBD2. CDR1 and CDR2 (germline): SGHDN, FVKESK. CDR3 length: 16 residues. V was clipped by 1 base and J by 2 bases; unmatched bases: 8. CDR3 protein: CASSQGGGTATYEQYF. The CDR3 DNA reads TGTGCCAGCAGCCAAGGGGGGGGGACCGCCACCTACGAGCAGTACTTC.